This T cell receptor (beta chain) appears in the sequencing data of a study of shared clonotypes between healthy human individuals. Using immunoSEQ multiplex PCR, the repertoire was profiled, and TCRdb retains in-frame clones only, with some absent. This sample has 2 million to 2.5 million clones, with 90% to 97% found just once. From germline, CDR1 is SGHTA and CDR2 FQGTGA. The CDR3 totals 14 residues. After removal of 8 bases from V and 6 bases from J, the junction contained 5 bases not matched to a gene. Points from the study as a whole: The study generally estimated greater richness for naive than memory subsets.

As to this clone: The antigen is not known.

The sample taken for sequencing was naive CD4+ T cells sorted from blood. Noted subset: CD45RA+ positively selected. The source is a man between 18 and 35 years old in good health. The V call is TRBV7-3, the J call TRBJ2-1; TRBD2 aligns across 12 bases. CDR3 DNA sequence: TGTGCCAGCGCTAGCGGGGGGGCATTCAATGAGCAGTTCTTC. Protein product: CASASGGAFNEQFF.